This T cell receptor beta chain appears in the sequencing data of a study of cytomegalovirus exposure and HLA in healthy donors. General study results and limits: Earlier results showed most TCR beta V segments being productive about 87% or about 30% of the time.

This clone was detected once. Its antigen is still unknown. PCR involved 60 Vbeta and 13 Jbeta primers. Assay: immunoSEQ multiplex PCR; the TCRdb copy retains only in-frame clones and omits some. The table has around 110,000 clones, around 75% seen once. Trimming left V 6 bases short and J 1 base short, with 13 bases between. The CDR3 consists of 15 residues. Germline CDR1 reads MNHEY; CDR2 reads SMNVEV (reference sequence). This chain joins TRBV27 and TRBJ1-3, with D tentatively TRBD1 (6 bases). The receptor comes from a female donor in good health and CMV-seronegative. Material for sequencing was PBMCs. CDR3 in amino acids: CASREQGPSGNTIYF. The CDR3 DNA sequence: TGTGCCAGCAGGGAACAGGGACCTTCTGGAAACACCATATATTTT.